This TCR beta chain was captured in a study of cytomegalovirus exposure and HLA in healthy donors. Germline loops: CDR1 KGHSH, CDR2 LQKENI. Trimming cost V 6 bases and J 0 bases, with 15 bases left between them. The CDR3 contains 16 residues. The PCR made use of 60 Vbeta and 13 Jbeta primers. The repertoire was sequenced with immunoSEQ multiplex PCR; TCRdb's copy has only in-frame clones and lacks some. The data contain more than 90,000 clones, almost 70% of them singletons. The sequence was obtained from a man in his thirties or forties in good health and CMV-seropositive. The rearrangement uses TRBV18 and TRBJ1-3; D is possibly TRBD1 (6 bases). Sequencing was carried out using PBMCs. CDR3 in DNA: TGTGCCAGCTCGGTATCAGGGGCCCGCTCTGGAAACACCATATATTTT. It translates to CASSVSGARSGNTIYF.